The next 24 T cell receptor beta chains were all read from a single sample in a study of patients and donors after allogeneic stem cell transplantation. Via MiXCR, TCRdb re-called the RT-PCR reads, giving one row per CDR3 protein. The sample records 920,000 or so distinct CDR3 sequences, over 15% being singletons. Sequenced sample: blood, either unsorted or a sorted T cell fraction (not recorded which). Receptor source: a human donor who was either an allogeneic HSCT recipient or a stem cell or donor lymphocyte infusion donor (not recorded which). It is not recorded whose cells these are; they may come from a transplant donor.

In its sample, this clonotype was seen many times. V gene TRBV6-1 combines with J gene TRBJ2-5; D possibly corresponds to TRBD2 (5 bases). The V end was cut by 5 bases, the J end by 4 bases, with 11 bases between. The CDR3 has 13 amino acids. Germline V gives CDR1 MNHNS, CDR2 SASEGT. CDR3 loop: CASSQLGGETQYF. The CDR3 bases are TGTGCCAGCAGTCAATTAGGAGGAGAGACCCAGTACTTC.

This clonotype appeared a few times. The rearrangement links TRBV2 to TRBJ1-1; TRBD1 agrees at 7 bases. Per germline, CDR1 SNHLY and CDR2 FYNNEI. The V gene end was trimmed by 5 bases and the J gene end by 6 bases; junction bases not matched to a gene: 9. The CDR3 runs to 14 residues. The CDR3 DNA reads TGTGCCAGCAGTCCCGACAGGGATCTTTCTGAAGCTTTCTTT. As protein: CASSPDRDLSEAFF.

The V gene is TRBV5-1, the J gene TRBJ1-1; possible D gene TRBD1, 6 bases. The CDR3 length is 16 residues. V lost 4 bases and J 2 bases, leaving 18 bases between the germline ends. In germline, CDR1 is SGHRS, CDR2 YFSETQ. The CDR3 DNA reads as TGCGCCAGCAGCCAGTTTGGGGGGGCTTCCAACACTGAAGCTTTCTTT. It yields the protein CASSQFGGASNTEAFF.

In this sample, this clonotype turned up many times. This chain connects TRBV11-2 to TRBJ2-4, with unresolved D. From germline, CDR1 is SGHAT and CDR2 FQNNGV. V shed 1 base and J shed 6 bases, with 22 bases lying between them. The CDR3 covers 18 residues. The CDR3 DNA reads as TGTGCCAGCAGCTTAGTAGGGCCTGCCGGTCGGGTTCGAAACATTCAGTACTTC. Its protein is CASSLVGPAGRVRNIQYF. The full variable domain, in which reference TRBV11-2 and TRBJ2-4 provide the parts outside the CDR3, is EAGVAQSPRYKIIEKRQSVAFWCNPISGHATLYWYQQILGQGPKLLIQFQNNGVVDDSQLPKDRFSAERLKGVDSTLKIQPAKLEDSAVYLCASSLVGPAGRVRNIQYFGAGTRLSVL.

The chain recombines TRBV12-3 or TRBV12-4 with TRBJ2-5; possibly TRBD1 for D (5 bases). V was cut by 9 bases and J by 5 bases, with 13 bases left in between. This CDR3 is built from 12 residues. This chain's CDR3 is CASTTAPETQYF. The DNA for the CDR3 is TGTGCCAGTACGACAGCTCCGGAGACCCAGTACTTC.

The CDR3 DNA reads TGCAGCGTTGAACAGGGACAGGGGCTCACAGATACGCAGTATTTT. This translates into CSVEQGQGLTDTQYF. V usage is TRBV29-1 and J usage is TRBJ2-3; 10 nucleotides line up with TRBD1. Germline lookup yields CDR1 SQVTM and CDR2 ANQGSEA. The CDR3 has 15 residues. The V and J ends lost 2 bases and 2 bases, in that order; junction bases with no gene match: 4.

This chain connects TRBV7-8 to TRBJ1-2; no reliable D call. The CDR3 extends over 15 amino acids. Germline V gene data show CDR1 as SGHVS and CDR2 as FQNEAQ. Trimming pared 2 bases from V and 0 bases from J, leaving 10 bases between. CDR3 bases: TGTGCCAGCAGCTTATCAAGGAGAGCTAACTATGGCTACACCTTC. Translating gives CASSLSRRANYGYTF.

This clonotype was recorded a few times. The CDR3 sequence: CASSPESLHSYNEQFF. The CDR3 coding sequence is TGTGCCAGCTCACCAGAATCGTTACACTCCTACAATGAGCAGTTCTTC. The V and J genes are TRBV18 and TRBJ2-1; unclear D gene. CDR3 size: 16 residues. V dropped 2 bases and J dropped 0 bases, with 11 bases sitting between them. CDR1 KGHSH and CDR2 LQKENI come from the germline V gene.

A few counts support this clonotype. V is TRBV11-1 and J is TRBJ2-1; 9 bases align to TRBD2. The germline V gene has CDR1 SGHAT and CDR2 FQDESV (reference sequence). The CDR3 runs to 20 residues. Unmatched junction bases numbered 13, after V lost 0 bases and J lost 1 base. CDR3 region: CASSLAGLAGIGGSYNEQFF. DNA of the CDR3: TGTGCCAGCAGCTTAGCGGGGCTAGCGGGAATTGGTGGATCCTACAATGAGCAGTTCTTC.

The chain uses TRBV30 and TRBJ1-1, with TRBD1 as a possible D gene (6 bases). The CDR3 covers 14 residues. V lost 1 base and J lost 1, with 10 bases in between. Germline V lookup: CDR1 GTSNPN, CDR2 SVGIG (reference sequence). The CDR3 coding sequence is TGTGCCTGGAGTGGGCAGGGGCGGAACACTGAAGCTTTCTTT. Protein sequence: CAWSGQGRNTEAFF.

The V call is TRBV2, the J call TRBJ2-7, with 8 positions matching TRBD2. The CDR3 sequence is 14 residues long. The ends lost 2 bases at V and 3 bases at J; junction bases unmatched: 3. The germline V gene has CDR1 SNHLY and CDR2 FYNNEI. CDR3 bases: TGTGCCAGCAGTGAACGGGGGGGCATCTACGAGCAGTACTTC. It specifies CASSERGGIYEQYF.

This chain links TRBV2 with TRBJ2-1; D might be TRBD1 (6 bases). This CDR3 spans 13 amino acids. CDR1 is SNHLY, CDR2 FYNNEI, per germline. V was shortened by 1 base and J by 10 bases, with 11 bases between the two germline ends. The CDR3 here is CASSEGLQGEQFF. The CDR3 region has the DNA TGTGCCAGCAGTGAAGGCCTGCAGGGGGAGCAGTTCTTC.

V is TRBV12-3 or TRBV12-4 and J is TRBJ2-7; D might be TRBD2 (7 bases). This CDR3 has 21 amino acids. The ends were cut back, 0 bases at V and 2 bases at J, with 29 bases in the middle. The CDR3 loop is CASSLAPFEVRGRGGTYEQYF. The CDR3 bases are TGTGCCAGCAGTTTAGCGCCATTTGAGGTACGGGGGCGCGGGGGAACCTACGAGCAGTACTTC.

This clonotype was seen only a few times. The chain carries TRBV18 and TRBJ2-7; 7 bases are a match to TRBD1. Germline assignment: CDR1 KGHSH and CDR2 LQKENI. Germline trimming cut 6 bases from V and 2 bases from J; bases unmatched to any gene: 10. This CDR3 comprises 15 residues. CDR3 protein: CASSSSGTETYEQYF. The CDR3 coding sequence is TGTGCCAGCTCCTCCTCTGGGACAGAGACCTACGAGCAGTACTTC.

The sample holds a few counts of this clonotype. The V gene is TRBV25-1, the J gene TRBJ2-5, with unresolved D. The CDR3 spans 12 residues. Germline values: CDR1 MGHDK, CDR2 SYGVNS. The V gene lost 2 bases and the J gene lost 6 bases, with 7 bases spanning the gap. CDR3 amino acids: CASSERLQTQYF. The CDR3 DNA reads TGTGCCAGCAGTGAAAGGCTTCAGACCCAGTACTTC.

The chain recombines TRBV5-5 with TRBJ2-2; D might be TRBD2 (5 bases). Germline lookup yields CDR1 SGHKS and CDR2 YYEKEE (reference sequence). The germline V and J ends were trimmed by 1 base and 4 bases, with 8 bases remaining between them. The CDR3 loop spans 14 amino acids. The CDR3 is CASSLWLATGELFF. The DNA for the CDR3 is TGTGCCAGCAGCTTGTGGCTAGCCACCGGGGAGCTGTTTTTT.

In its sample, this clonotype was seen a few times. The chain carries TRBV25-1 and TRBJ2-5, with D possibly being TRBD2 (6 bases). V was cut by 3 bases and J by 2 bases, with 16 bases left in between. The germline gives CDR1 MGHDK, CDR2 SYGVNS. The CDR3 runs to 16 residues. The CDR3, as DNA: TGTGCCAGCAGTGACACCCCGGGACTCGTACAAGAGACCCAGTACTTC. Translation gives CASSDTPGLVQETQYF. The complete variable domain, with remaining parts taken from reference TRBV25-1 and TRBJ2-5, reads EADIYQTPRYLVIGTGKKITLECSQTMGHDKMYWYQQDPGMELHLIHYSYGVNSTEKGDLSSESTVSRIRTEHFPLTLESARPSHTSQYLCASSDTPGLVQETQYFGPGTRLLVL.

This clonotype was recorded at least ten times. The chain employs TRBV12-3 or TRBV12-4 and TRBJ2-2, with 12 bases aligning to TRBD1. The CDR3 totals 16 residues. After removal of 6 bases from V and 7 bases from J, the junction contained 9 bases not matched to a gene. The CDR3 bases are TGTGCCAGCAGGACCGGGACAGGGGGCTCGGGCGGGGAGCTGTTTTTT. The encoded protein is CASRTGTGGSGGELFF.

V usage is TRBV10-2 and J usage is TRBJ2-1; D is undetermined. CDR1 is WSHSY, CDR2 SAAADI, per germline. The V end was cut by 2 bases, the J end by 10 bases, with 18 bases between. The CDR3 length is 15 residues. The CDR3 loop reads CASSERVESRYEQFF. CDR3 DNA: TGCGCCAGCAGTGAGAGGGTCGAATCGCGCTACGAGCAGTTCTTC.

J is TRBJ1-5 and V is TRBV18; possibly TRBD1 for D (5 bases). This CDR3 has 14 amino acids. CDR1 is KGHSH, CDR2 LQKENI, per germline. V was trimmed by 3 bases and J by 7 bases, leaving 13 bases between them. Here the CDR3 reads CASSPPGTWQPQHF. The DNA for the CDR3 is TGTGCCAGCTCACCCCCCGGGACCTGGCAGCCCCAGCATTTT.

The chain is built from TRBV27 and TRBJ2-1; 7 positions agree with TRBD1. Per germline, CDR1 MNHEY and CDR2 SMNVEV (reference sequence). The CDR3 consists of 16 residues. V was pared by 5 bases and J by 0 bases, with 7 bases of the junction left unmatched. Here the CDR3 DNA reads TGTGCCAGCAGTCCCCGTTACAGGGGCTCCTACAATGAGCAGTTCTTC. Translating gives CASSPRYRGSYNEQFF.

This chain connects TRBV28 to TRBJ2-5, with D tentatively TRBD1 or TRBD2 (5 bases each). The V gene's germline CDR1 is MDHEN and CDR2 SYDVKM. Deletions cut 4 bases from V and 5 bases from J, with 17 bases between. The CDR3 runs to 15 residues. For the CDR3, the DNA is TGTGCCAGCAGTTCGGGGCGCTGGAAGGGGGAGACCCAGTACTTC. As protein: CASSSGRWKGETQYF. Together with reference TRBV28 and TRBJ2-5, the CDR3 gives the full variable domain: DVKVTQSSRYLVKRTGEKVFLECVQDMDHENMFWYRQDPGLGLRLIYFSYDVKMKEKGDIPEGYSVSREKKERFSLILESASTNQTSMYLCASSSGRWKGETQYFGPGTRLLVL.

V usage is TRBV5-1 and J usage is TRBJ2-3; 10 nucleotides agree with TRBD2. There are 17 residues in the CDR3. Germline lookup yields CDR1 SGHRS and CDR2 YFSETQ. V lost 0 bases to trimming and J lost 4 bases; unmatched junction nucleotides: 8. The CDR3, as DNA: TGCGCCAGCAGCTTGGGATCCATAGCGGGGGGATCAGATACGCAGTATTTT. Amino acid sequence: CASSLGSIAGGSDTQYF.

Here the CDR3 reads CASSLETITDTQYF. In DNA form, the CDR3 reads TGCGCCAGCAGCTTGGAAACGATAACAGATACGCAGTATTTT. The chain joins TRBV5-1 to TRBJ2-3, with no clear D. Trimming left V 0 bases short and J 3 bases short, with 8 bases between. The V gene's germline CDR1 is SGHRS and CDR2 YFSETQ. The CDR3 spans 14 residues.